The 22 T cell receptor beta chains listed next were all sequenced from one sample in a study of blood T cell repertoires in COVID-19. This table comes from immunoSEQ multiplex PCR, and its TCRdb copy is limited to in-frame clones, with some not included. The table includes tens of thousands of clones, approximately 85% detected once. Source material: peripheral blood. The origin of the receptors is a woman of 80 years or more with COVID-19, enrolled during active disease.

V gene TRBV24-1 combines with J gene TRBJ2-3; 8 bases match TRBD1. The junction had 7 bases not matched to a gene; V was cut back by 5 bases and J by 4 bases. Germline CDR1 and CDR2: KGHDR and SFDVKD. The CDR3 is 15 residues long. The CDR3 reads CATSARTGYPDTQYF. CDR3 coding DNA: TGTGCCACCAGTGCAAGGACAGGGTATCCAGATACGCAGTATTTT.

This clone has a single count. This sequence joins TRBV12-3 or TRBV12-4 and TRBJ1-1; 9 positions agree with TRBD1. Trimming took 6 bases from V and 11 from J; bases not matched to a gene: 10. The CDR3 has 13 residues. As DNA, the CDR3 is TGTGCCAGCAGAACAGGGGGCACACTGCAGGCTTTCTTT. It yields the protein CASRTGGTLQAFF.

The J gene is TRBJ2-2, the V gene TRBV18; D perhaps matches TRBD1 (6 bases). Trimming left V 3 bases short and J 1 base short, with 18 bases between. The CDR3 loop spans 18 amino acids. Germline V gene lookup returns CDR1 KGHSH and CDR2 LQKENI. CDR3 loop: CASSPYWTAEKNTGELFF. In DNA, the CDR3 is TGTGCCAGCTCACCCTACTGGACAGCCGAGAAGAACACCGGGGAGCTGTTTTTT.

This clone was seen only a few times. V gene TRBV13 combines with J gene TRBJ2-7; 8 bases line up with TRBD2. The germline V gene encodes CDR1 PRHDT and CDR2 FYEKMQ (reference sequence). This CDR3 spans 18 amino acids. With 5 bases clipped from V and 6 bases from J, the junction kept 21 bases outside the gene matches. CDR3 nucleotides: TGTGCCAGCAGCCCGCCGGGACTAGTCCAAGCTCCATCGAGCGAGCAGTACTTC. Translated: CASSPPGLVQAPSSEQYF.

This clone was detected only a few times. The V and J genes are TRBV21-1 and TRBJ1-6; the table's TRBD1 call for D was not verified on the DNA. TRBV21-1 is flagged as a pseudogene. This CDR3 contains 15 residues. The CDR3 here is CASSKVGQDNSPLHF. CDR3 bases: TGTGCCAGCAGCAAAGTAGGTCAGGATAATTCACCCCTCCACTTT.

Ten or more counts support this clone. The rearrangement joins TRBV5-4 to TRBJ1-3; 9 positions agree with TRBD1. The CDR3 sequence is 15 residues long. Trimming took 4 bases from V and 4 from J; bases not matched to a gene: 6. The germline V gene has CDR1 SGHNT and CDR2 YYREEE (reference sequence). CDR3 sequence: CASSSPGQGGNTIYF. Here the CDR3 DNA reads TGTGCCAGCAGCAGTCCGGGACAGGGAGGAAACACCATATATTTT.

CDR3: CASSQAGHSTDTQYF. CDR3 nucleotides: TGTGCCAGCAGCCAAGCCGGTCATAGCACAGATACGCAGTATTTT. This chain links TRBV14 with TRBJ2-3; the D is unclear. CDR3 length: 15 amino acids. V lost 1 base and J 0 bases, leaving 8 bases between the germline ends. Germline values: CDR1 SGHDN, CDR2 FVKESK.

This clone was seen a single time. The rearrangement uses TRBV10-3 and TRBJ2-6; 7 nucleotides line up with TRBD1. This CDR3 region has 19 residues. Germline CDR1 and CDR2: ENHRY and SYGVKD. V was pared by 8 bases and J by 0 bases, with 16 bases of the junction left unmatched. The CDR3 bases are TGTGCCATCCGCGCGACATCCCAGGGGGTACCCTCTGGGGCCAACGTCCTGACTTTC. Translating it yields CAIRATSQGVPSGANVLTF.

The V call is TRBV12-3 or TRBV12-4, the J call TRBJ1-1; a weak D match, TRBD1 (5 bases). This CDR3 spans 13 amino acids. V lost 6 bases and J lost 1, with 9 bases in between. CDR3 amino acids: CASSRQQNTEAFF. In DNA, the CDR3 is TGTGCCAGCAGCCGACAGCAGAACACTGAAGCTTTCTTT.

V is TRBV6-1 and J is TRBJ1-2, with D possibly being TRBD1 (6 bases). The CDR3 is 13 residues long. V was cut by 0 bases and J by 6 bases, with 8 bases left in between. CDR1 is MNHNS and CDR2 is SASEGT in the germline V gene. In DNA, the CDR3 is TGTGCCAGCAGTGAAGCCAGGGGCCATGGCTACACCTTC. It specifies CASSEARGHGYTF.

The chain joins TRBV6-1 to TRBJ1-4; no clear D gene. Trimming shortened V by 4 bases and J by 0 bases, and 15 bases separated the two germline ends. Germline assignment: CDR1 MNHNS and CDR2 SASEGT. CDR3 length: 17 amino acids. The CDR3 protein is CASSAKLVGPTNEKLFF. The DNA for the CDR3 is TGTGCCAGCAGTGCTAAGCTCGTGGGCCCAACTAATGAAAAACTGTTTTTT.

This clone was seen a few times. The chain couples TRBV14 to TRBJ2-1, with TRBD2 matching 7 bases. Looked up from germline, CDR1 is SGHDN and CDR2 is FVKESK. V was pared by 3 bases and J by 4 bases, with 9 bases of the junction left unmatched. The CDR3 length is 16 residues. CDR3 nucleotides: TGTGCCAGCAGCCACGAAAATTGGGGGGGTTACAATGAGCAGTTCTTC. Protein: CASSHENWGGYNEQFF.

This clone occurred a few times. The chain uses TRBV11-2 and TRBJ2-3; possible D gene TRBD2, 7 bases. Germline V gene lookup returns CDR1 SGHAT and CDR2 FQNNGV. With 3 bases removed from V and 2 bases from J, the gap between germline ends came to 12 bases. The CDR3 runs 15 residues. CDR3 region: CASSFEGGNTDTQYF. The CDR3 nucleotides read TGTGCCAGCAGCTTTGAGGGGGGGAACACAGATACGCAGTATTTT.

V gene TRBV7-2 combines with J gene TRBJ2-7; 11 bases are a match to TRBD2. J gave up 6 bases and V 0 bases, and 4 bases lay outside the gene matches. Germline V gene lookup returns CDR1 SGHTA and CDR2 FQGNSA. The CDR3 runs to 15 residues. This CDR3 is CASSLAVAGGAEQYF. The CDR3, as DNA: TGTGCCAGCAGCTTAGCCGTAGCGGGAGGGGCCGAGCAGTACTTC. Combining the CDR3 with reference TRBV7-2 and TRBJ2-7 gives the whole variable domain GAGVSQSPSNKVTEKGKDVELRCDPISGHTALYWYRQSLGQGLEFLIYFQGNSAPDKSGLPSDRFSAERTGGSVSTLTIQRTQQEDSAVYLCASSLAVAGGAEQYFGPGTRLTVT.

The chain combines TRBV27 with TRBJ1-3; D not resolved. The CDR3 covers 13 residues. CDR1 is MNHEY and CDR2 is SMNVEV in the germline V gene (reference sequence). V lost 6 bases to trimming and J lost 4 bases, with 10 bases between them. CDR3 loop: CASSFIGGNTIYF. CDR3 sequence (DNA): TGTGCCAGCAGCTTTATCGGGGGAAACACCATATATTTT.

The chain is built from TRBV5-1 and TRBJ2-7; TRBD1 is a possible D gene (6 bases). This CDR3 region has 12 residues. V lost 4 bases, J lost 7 bases, and 12 bases lay in between. Looked up from germline, CDR1 is SGHRS and CDR2 is YFSETQ. In DNA form, the CDR3 reads TGCGCCAGCAGCGTTAACAGGGATGAGCAGTACTTC. Its protein is CASSVNRDEQYF.

The chain uses TRBV18 and TRBJ2-6; TRBD1 is a possible D gene (5 bases). Trimming left V 4 bases short and J 3 bases short, with 13 bases between. Germline V gene sequence: CDR1 KGHSH, CDR2 LQKENI. This CDR3 contains 16 residues. In nucleotides, the CDR3 is TGTGCCAGCTCACTTCAGGGCCGTGGTGGGGCCAACGTCCTGACTTTC. This encodes CASSLQGRGGANVLTF.

This clone occurred once. The rearrangement joins TRBV3-1 (or the pseudogene TRBV3-2) to TRBJ2-3; D remains ambiguous. The germline V gene has CDR1 LGHDT and CDR2 YNNKEL (reference sequence). This CDR3 is 15 amino acids long. Trimming took off 4 bases at V and 1 base at J, with 12 bases between the two ends. CDR3 sequence reads: CASSLERSGTDTQYF. The DNA of the CDR3 is TGTGCCAGCAGCCTCGAGCGTTCCGGCACAGATACGCAGTATTTT.

This clone was observed a single time. The chain couples TRBV28 to TRBJ2-5, with D tentatively TRBD1 (6 bases). Trimming stripped 4 bases from V and 0 bases from J, with 6 bases between. The length of the CDR3 is 13 residues. Germline lookup yields CDR1 MDHEN and CDR2 SYDVKM. The CDR3 loop is CASSWDNQETQYF. The DNA of the CDR3 is TGTGCCAGCAGTTGGGACAACCAAGAGACCCAGTACTTC.

The chain carries TRBV5-1 and TRBJ2-1; 8 bases match TRBD2. Unmatched junction bases numbered 11, after V lost 7 bases and J lost 5 bases. The CDR3 is 15 residues long. Looked up from germline, CDR1 is SGHRS and CDR2 is YFSETQ. CDR3 DNA sequence: TGCGCCAGCGGACCCGTACTAGCGGATAACAATGAGCAGTTCTTC. It codes for CASGPVLADNNEQFF.

This sequence joins TRBV5-4 and TRBJ2-5; D gene ambiguous. Germline assignment: CDR1 SGHNT and CDR2 YYREEE (reference sequence). V was shortened by 0 bases and J by 0 bases, with 9 bases between the two germline ends. This CDR3 region has 15 residues. CDR3 amino acids: CASSLELRNQETQYF. CDR3 DNA sequence: TGTGCCAGCAGCTTGGAATTGCGAAACCAAGAGACCCAGTACTTC. Complete variable domain (other parts from reference TRBV5-4 and TRBJ2-5): ETGVTQSPTHLIKTRGQQVTLRCSSQSGHNTVSWYQQALGQGPQFIFQYYREEENGRGNFPPRFSGLQFPNYSSELNVNALELDDSALYLCASSLELRNQETQYFGPGTRLLVL.

This clone appeared a few times. The chain links TRBV5-4 to TRBJ2-2; 13 bases match TRBD2. This CDR3 contains 18 residues. Per germline, CDR1 SGHNT and CDR2 YYREEE (reference sequence). The trim removed 4 bases at V and 5 bases at J, leaving 11 bases unmatched. CDR3 in amino acids: CASSPKGTSGVLTGELFF. In DNA form, the CDR3 reads TGTGCCAGCAGCCCGAAAGGGACTAGCGGGGTCCTGACCGGGGAGCTGTTTTTT. Full variable domain (remainder filled in from reference TRBV5-4 and TRBJ2-2): ETGVTQSPTHLIKTRGQQVTLRCSSQSGHNTVSWYQQALGQGPQFIFQYYREEENGRGNFPPRFSGLQFPNYSSELNVNALELDDSALYLCASSPKGTSGVLTGELFFGEGSRLTVL.